Listed here are 25 T cell receptor beta chains from one sample, sequenced in a study of T cells in Graves' hyperthyroidism and ophthalmopathy. Researchers took RNA transcripts and amplified the TCR beta CDR3 regions from them. The study used the HTBI primer set for a first-round RT-PCR of the TCR CDR3. TCRdb recomputed calls from the multiplex PCR reads with MiXCR, one row per CDR3 protein. Counted here are some 620,000 distinct CDR3 sequences, 15% to 20% occurring once; the ten biggest clones make up less than 4.5%. Source material: blood. These receptors were collected from a woman aged 30 to 39 with Graves' hyperthyroidism.

This clonotype was observed many times. The chain links TRBV12-3 or TRBV12-4 to TRBJ2-5; D unclear. V lost 2 bases and J 1 base, leaving 8 bases between the germline ends. This CDR3 has 14 residues. CDR3: CASSLSNRQETQYF. CDR3 sequence (DNA): TGTGCCAGCAGTTTAAGTAATCGCCAAGAGACCCAGTACTTC.

This clonotype was seen a few times. V is TRBV6-1 and J is TRBJ2-6; D call uncertain. Germline V gives CDR1 MNHNS, CDR2 SASEGT. V was pared by 6 bases and J by 0 bases, with 12 bases between. This CDR3 comprises 16 residues. The CDR3 region is CASSPLGPSGANVLTF. The DNA of the CDR3 is TGTGCCAGCAGCCCCCTGGGCCCCTCTGGGGCCAACGTCCTGACTTTC.

This clonotype was counted only a few times. The V gene is TRBV28, the J gene TRBJ1-5, with 9 positions matching TRBD1. The germline V gene encodes CDR1 MDHEN and CDR2 SYDVKM. The junction had 9 bases not matched to a gene; V was cut back by 6 bases and J by 6 bases. The CDR3 spans 15 residues. CDR3 sequence: CASRMGQGGTQPQHF. The CDR3 DNA reads TGTGCCAGCAGAATGGGACAGGGAGGTACTCAGCCCCAGCATTTT.

The DNA for the CDR3 is TGCGCCAGCAGTCCCAATTGGGGCTCCTACAATGAGCAGTTCTTC. It translates to CASSPNWGSYNEQFF. This rearrangement joins TRBV5-1 to TRBJ2-1; D is undetermined. Deletions cut 5 bases from V and 0 bases from J, with 12 bases between. This CDR3 is 15 amino acids long. CDR1 is SGHRS, CDR2 YFSETQ, per germline.

This clonotype was seen ten or more times. This chain uses TRBV3-1 with TRBJ2-1, with D uncertain. CDR1 and CDR2 from the germline V gene are LGHDT and YNNKEL (reference sequence). This CDR3 is 14 amino acids long. Deletions cut 0 bases from V and 7 bases from J, with 10 bases between. DNA for the CDR3: TGTGCCAGCAGCCAAGACGGTTTTCGGAATGAGCAGTTCTTC. Translation: CASSQDGFRNEQFF.

This clonotype has a handful of counts. The rearrangement joins TRBV15 to TRBJ2-5, with TRBD1 as a possible D gene (7 bases). V shed 0 bases and J shed 1 base, with 12 bases lying between them. There are 16 residues in the CDR3. Germline values: CDR1 LNHNV, CDR2 YYDKDF (reference sequence). The CDR3 DNA reads as TGTGCCACCAGCAGAGATCAGGGGGGACTCCAAGAGACCCAGTACTTC. It codes for CATSRDQGGLQETQYF.

Here the CDR3 DNA reads TGCAGCGTTGAATCAGGGAGAAGCCGCCGGGACAATGAGCAGTTCTTC. Translation: CSVESGRSRRDNEQFF. The chain uses TRBV29-1 and TRBJ2-1; D assignment may be TRBD1 or TRBD2 (5 bases each). The length of the CDR3 is 16 residues. Germline V gene sequence: CDR1 SQVTM, CDR2 ANQGSEA. V was shortened by 2 bases and J by 5 bases, with 19 bases between the two germline ends.

At least ten counts were recorded for this clonotype. The chain combines TRBV18 with TRBJ1-1, with D unresolved. The CDR3 spans 15 residues. Germline V gives CDR1 KGHSH, CDR2 LQKENI. The germline V and J ends were trimmed by 6 bases and 5 bases, with 19 bases remaining between them. In nucleotides, the CDR3 is TGTGCCAGCTCCCCTGCCTATTTAACGGGGACTGAAGCTTTCTTT. This encodes CASSPAYLTGTEAFF. The full variable domain, with the rest looked up from reference TRBV18 and TRBJ1-1, is NAGVMQNPRHLVRRRGQEARLRCSPMKGHSHVYWYRQLPEEGLKFMVYLQKENIIDESGMPKERFSAEFPKEGPSILRIQQVVRGDSAAYFCASSPAYLTGTEAFFGQGTRLTVV.

This clonotype was seen repeatedly, ten times or more. This sequence joins TRBV28 and TRBJ2-3, with TRBD1 matching over 7 bases. The junction had 9 bases not matched to a gene; V was cut back by 6 bases and J by 3 bases. The CDR3 length is 15 residues. CDR1 and CDR2 (germline): MDHEN, SYDVKM. The CDR3 DNA reads as TGTGCCAGCAGCCCTAAACAGGGGCAGACAGATACGCAGTATTTT. Encoded protein: CASSPKQGQTDTQYF.

This chain uses TRBV20-1 with TRBJ2-3, with 8 bases fitting TRBD2. Losses at the gene ends were 6 bases for V and 2 bases for J; bases not matched to a gene: 7. The V gene's germline CDR1 is DFQATT and CDR2 SNEGSKA (reference sequence). This CDR3 contains 14 residues. CDR3 sequence: CSALLAANTDTQYF. The CDR3 DNA sequence: TGCAGTGCGCTACTAGCGGCAAACACAGATACGCAGTATTTT.

This clonotype showed up many times. The chain combines TRBV29-1 with TRBJ2-1; possible D gene TRBD2, 5 bases. V shed 3 bases and J shed 8 bases, with 14 bases lying between them. This CDR3 region has 13 residues. Germline V gene sequence: CDR1 SQVTM, CDR2 ANQGSEA. The CDR3 bases are TGCAGCGTTGATGTCCGGGAAAGACATGAGCAGTTCTTC. Its translation is CSVDVRERHEQFF.

This clonotype was seen a few times. The chain joins TRBV29-1 to TRBJ2-7; the D is unclear. Germline V lookup: CDR1 SQVTM, CDR2 ANQGSEA. This CDR3 region has 13 residues. The ends were cut back, 6 bases at V and 6 bases at J, with 18 bases in the middle. The CDR3, as DNA: TGCAGCGTAGTCCCCACTGGGCAGCTCGAGCAGTACTTC. Its translation: CSVVPTGQLEQYF.

The genes are TRBV29-1 and TRBJ2-1, with D hard to call. V gave up 4 bases and J gave up 5 bases, with 6 bases separating them. This CDR3 contains 11 residues. CDR1 is SQVTM and CDR2 is ANQGSEA in the germline V gene. In DNA form, the CDR3 reads TGCAGCGTTGTGGTGGACAATGAGCAGTTCTTC. It specifies CSVVVDNEQFF.

This clonotype was observed a handful of times. V is TRBV7-3 and J is TRBJ2-7; 11 nucleotides align to TRBD2. The germline CDR1 and CDR2 sequences are SGHTA and FQGTGA. The CDR3 sequence is 13 residues long. The ends lost 4 bases at V and 5 bases at J; junction bases unmatched: 1. CDR3 loop: CASSSTSGNEQYF. For the CDR3, the DNA is TGTGCCAGCAGCTCGACTAGCGGGAACGAGCAGTACTTC.

This clonotype was found a few times. The V and J genes are TRBV11-2 and TRBJ1-1; tentative D call: TRBD1 (5 bases). Trimming removed 4 bases from V and 1 base from J, with 16 bases in between. The CDR3 is made up of 16 amino acids. The germline V gene encodes CDR1 SGHAT and CDR2 FQNNGV. CDR3 amino acids: CASSYWQGTENTEAFF. The CDR3, as DNA: TGTGCCAGCAGCTATTGGCAGGGTACCGAGAACACTGAAGCTTTCTTT.

This clonotype was detected a few times. The chain combines TRBV5-8 with TRBJ1-2; possibly TRBD1 for D (5 bases). The V gene lost 3 bases and the J gene lost 8 bases, with 14 bases spanning the gap. The CDR3 has 13 residues. CDR1 is SGHTS and CDR2 is YDEGEE in the germline V gene. CDR3 loop: CASSYRGSRGYTF. Written as DNA, the CDR3 is TGTGCCAGCAGCTACCGGGGGAGTAGAGGCTACACCTTC.

This clonotype has a handful of counts. This chain uses TRBV13 with TRBJ2-1, with TRBD1 matching 7 bases. Germline lookup yields CDR1 PRHDT and CDR2 FYEKMQ (reference sequence). The CDR3 runs 13 residues. With 5 bases clipped from V and 6 bases from J, the junction kept 4 bases outside the gene matches. The CDR3 DNA reads TGTGCCAGCAGCACCAACAGGGGCAATGAGCAGTTCTTC. Residues: CASSTNRGNEQFF.

This clonotype has a handful of counts. The chain employs TRBV5-5 and TRBJ1-5; D remains ambiguous. This CDR3 region has 14 residues. Germline assignment: CDR1 SGHKS and CDR2 YYEKEE (reference sequence). The germline V and J ends were trimmed by 0 bases and 5 bases, with 9 bases remaining between them. CDR3: CASSLGTTYQPQHF. In nucleotides, the CDR3 is TGTGCCAGCAGCTTGGGCACCACCTATCAGCCCCAGCATTTT.

V usage is TRBV20-1 and J usage is TRBJ1-6; D is possibly TRBD1 (5 bases). V was cut by 6 bases and J by 10 bases, with 16 bases left in between. The CDR3 loop spans 13 amino acids. CDR1 and CDR2 from the germline V gene are DFQATT and SNEGSKA (reference sequence). The CDR3 nucleotides read TGCAGTGCGGCCGGGACGGGTAGATCACCCCTCCACTTT. Translated: CSAAGTGRSPLHF.

This clonotype occurred many times. The chain combines TRBV6-2 or TRBV6-3 with TRBJ2-1; 14 bases are a match to TRBD2. Trimming took 6 bases from V and 5 from J; bases not matched to a gene: 15. The CDR3 contains 19 residues. CDR1 is MNHEY and CDR2 is SVGEGT in the germline V gene. The DNA for the CDR3 is TGTGCCAGCAGGCCGGGGGGTCCCGGGACTAGCGGGAGTCACAATGAGCAGTTCTTC. Protein: CASRPGGPGTSGSHNEQFF.

This clonotype was counted only a few times. This chain links TRBV11-2 with TRBJ2-5; 9 bases match TRBD1. The ends lost 5 bases at V and 6 bases at J; junction bases unmatched: 10. This CDR3 has 15 residues. Germline CDR1 SGHAT, CDR2 FQNNGV. CDR3 protein: CASSRPGQGMKTQYF. For the CDR3, the DNA is TGTGCCAGCAGCCGACCGGGACAGGGAATGAAGACCCAGTACTTC.

In this sample, this clonotype turned up a few times. The chain joins TRBV7-2 to TRBJ1-5; no clear D. Trimming removed 4 bases from V and 5 bases from J, with 9 bases in between. The CDR3 covers 13 residues. Germline V CDR1 and CDR2: SGHTA, FQGNSA. The CDR3 spells CASSYTQDQPQHF. CDR3 bases: TGTGCCAGCAGCTACACTCAAGATCAGCCCCAGCATTTT.

As to this clonotype: This could be a read error, since a much larger clone is one nucleotide away. V usage is TRBV9 and J usage is TRBJ2-3, with no clear D. The CDR3 is 13 residues long. The V gene's germline CDR1 is SGDLS and CDR2 YYNGEE. V shed 3 bases and J shed 0 bases, with 5 bases lying between them. The CDR3 protein is CASSESSTDTQYF. The CDR3 nucleotides are TGTGCCAGCAGCGAATCTAGCACAGATACGCAGTATTTT.

In this sample, this clonotype turned up a few times. DNA of the CDR3: TGTGCCAGCAGTTACTCCCCAGGAAGACGCAATGAGCAGTTCTTC. Protein product: CASSYSPGRRNEQFF. The chain joins TRBV6-2 or TRBV6-3 to TRBJ2-1; D is ambiguous. Between the trimmed V and J ends, which lost 0 bases and 6 bases, there was a span of 12 bases. CDR3 size: 15 residues. Looked up from germline, CDR1 is MNHEY and CDR2 is SVGEGT.

About this clonotype: A much larger clone lies one base from this, so it may be a read error. The rearrangement links TRBV7-9 to TRBJ2-7, with TRBD2 matching over 11 bases. CDR3 size: 15 residues. Germline lookup yields CDR1 SEHNR and CDR2 FQNEAQ (reference sequence). The CDR3 region has the DNA TGTGCCGGCAGCCCCTCGGGACTAGCGGAATACGAGCAGTACTTC. It codes for CAGSPSGLAEYEQYF.